One and the same sample provided the 31 T cell receptor beta chains below, sequenced in a study of cytomegalovirus exposure and HLA in healthy donors (dated by TCRdb to the late 2010s). Libraries were made using the immunoSEQ multiplex PCR assay. As stored in TCRdb, this immuneACCESS dataset retains in-frame rearrangements with V and J assigned. A fraction of the clones does not appear; measured against another copy, unresolved V genes explain less than half of the discrepancy, and the remainder lacks a known reason. The sample has about 190,000 clones on record, over 65% of them singletons. 6% to 9% of the sample belongs to the ten largest clones. Sequencing was done on a sample of PBMCs. The receptors were gathered from a man aged 18 to 29 in good health and CMV-seropositive.

V gene TRBV2 combines with J gene TRBJ2-4, with 7 bases that match TRBD1. The CDR3 is made up of 14 amino acids. Per germline, CDR1 SNHLY and CDR2 FYNNEI. V gave up 7 bases and J gave up 5 bases; unmatched junction bases: 8. The CDR3 loop is CASNQQGFENIQYF. DNA of the CDR3: TGTGCCAGCAACCAACAGGGGTTCGAAAACATTCAGTACTTC. The variable domain in full, with the rest retrieved from reference TRBV2 and TRBJ2-4, is EPEVTQTPSHQVTQMGQEVILRCVPISNHLYFYWYRQILGQKVEFLVSFYNNEISEKSEIFDDQFSVERPDGSNFTLKIRSTKLEDSAMYFCASNQQGFENIQYFGAGTRLSVL.

This clone was found once. The chain recombines TRBV4-2 with TRBJ1-5; unclear D gene. Germline CDR1 is LGHNA and CDR2 is YNFKEQ. Between the trimmed V and J ends, which lost 1 base and 0 bases, there was a span of 10 bases. This CDR3 comprises 16 residues. CDR3 loop: CASSQGGLYSNQPQHF. In DNA form, the CDR3 reads TGTGCCAGCAGCCAAGGAGGGCTTTATAGCAATCAGCCCCAGCATTTT.

The chain is built from TRBV5-6 and TRBJ2-1; 9 positions agree with TRBD1. Germline CDR1 reads SGHDT; CDR2 reads YYEEEE. The CDR3 length is 13 residues. J lost 8 bases, V lost 4 bases, and 4 bases had no gene match. CDR3 coding DNA: TGTGCCAGCAGCGGACAGGGGTTGGATGAGCAGTTCTTC. This gives the protein CASSGQGLDEQFF.

The J gene is TRBJ2-7, the V gene TRBV29-1; unclear D gene. The CDR3 is made up of 13 amino acids. Trimming removed 4 bases from V and 4 bases from J, with 14 bases in between. CDR1 is SQVTM, CDR2 ANQGSEA, per germline. The CDR3 bases are TGCAGCGTTGTTTTGGGCAGACCATACGAGCAGTACTTC. This sequence encodes CSVVLGRPYEQYF.

The V call is TRBV7-2, the J call TRBJ2-3; no reliable D call. This CDR3 comprises 11 residues. V was cut by 7 bases and J by 4 bases, with 6 bases left in between. From germline, CDR1 is SGHTA and CDR2 FQGNSA. CDR3 sequence (DNA): TGTGCCAGCACCCTTTCAGATACGCAGTATTTT. This sequence encodes CASTLSDTQYF.

This clone has just one count. This sequence joins TRBV4-3 and TRBJ2-1; 10 nucleotides match TRBD2. V lost 0 bases to trimming and J lost 8 bases; unmatched junction nucleotides: 7. The V gene's germline CDR1 is LGHNA and CDR2 YSLEER. The CDR3 totals 16 residues. The CDR3 region has the DNA TGCGCCAGCAGCCAAGATGGAGCGGGAGGGCTAGATGAGCAGTTCTTC. Its translation: CASSQDGAGGLDEQFF.

The chain joins TRBV2 to TRBJ2-7, with TRBD2 matching 7 bases. V was pared by 8 bases and J by 6 bases, with 10 bases of the junction left unmatched. This CDR3 contains 13 residues. The germline CDR1 and CDR2 sequences are SNHLY and FYNNEI. CDR3 loop: CASYPAGVGEQYF. The CDR3 DNA sequence: TGTGCCAGCTACCCGGCGGGAGTAGGCGAGCAGTACTTC.

This sequence joins TRBV9 and TRBJ2-7; 7 bases match TRBD2. The trim removed 0 bases at V and 2 bases at J, leaving 5 bases unmatched. The germline V gene encodes CDR1 SGDLS and CDR2 YYNGEE. The CDR3 loop spans 15 amino acids. As DNA, the CDR3 is TGTGCCAGCAGCGTAGGGACTAGTCCCCCCTACGAGCAGTACTTC. It translates to CASSVGTSPPYEQYF.

The chain carries TRBV9 and TRBJ2-5, with 7 bases fitting TRBD2. Germline lookup yields CDR1 SGDLS and CDR2 YYNGEE. V lost 3 bases to trimming and J lost 5 bases; unmatched junction nucleotides: 7. The CDR3 length is 14 residues. The CDR3, as DNA: TGTGCCAGCAGCGCGACTAGCTATTCGGAGACCCAGTACTTC. It encodes CASSATSYSETQYF.

The rearrangement uses TRBV6-1 and TRBJ2-1, with 9 bases aligning to TRBD2. CDR3 size: 15 residues. The V and J ends lost 3 bases and 4 bases, in that order; junction bases with no gene match: 4. Germline assignment: CDR1 MNHNS and CDR2 SASEGT. As DNA, the CDR3 is TGTGCCAGCAGTGATGGGCTAGCGGGATACAATGAGCAGTTCTTC. Translated: CASSDGLAGYNEQFF.

A single count supports this clone. The V and J genes are TRBV5-6 and TRBJ2-7; the D is unclear. Germline V gene data show CDR1 as SGHDT and CDR2 as YYEEEE. There are 13 residues in the CDR3. V lost 0 bases to trimming and J lost 6 bases, with 10 bases between them. CDR3 coding DNA: TGTGCCAGCAGCTTGGGACCCCCGGGCGAGCAGTACTTC. Protein: CASSLGPPGEQYF.

This clone was detected a few times. The chain has TRBV9 and TRBJ1-1; no reliable D call. This CDR3 spans 14 amino acids. CDR1 SGDLS and CDR2 YYNGEE come from the germline V gene. V lost 0 bases, J lost 2 bases, and 8 bases lay in between. CDR3 region: CASSVATDNTEAFF. CDR3 DNA: TGTGCCAGCAGCGTAGCAACAGATAACACTGAAGCTTTCTTT.

The chain carries TRBV6-5 and TRBJ2-1, with 8 positions matching TRBD2. Germline values: CDR1 MNHEY, CDR2 SVGAGI. V lost 5 bases to trimming and J lost 7 bases; unmatched junction nucleotides: 10. This CDR3 has 15 residues. The CDR3 DNA is TGTGCCAGCAGTGCCCGGGGGGGGATTTTGAATGAGCAGTTCTTC. Encoded protein: CASSARGGILNEQFF.

This chain uses TRBV28 with TRBJ1-1; TRBD1 is a possible D gene (5 bases). The germline V gene has CDR1 MDHEN and CDR2 SYDVKM. Trimming cost V 8 bases and J 5 bases, with 27 bases left between them. CDR3 length equals 17 residues. The CDR3 DNA follows: TGTGCCAGCTCGACAGCCATTGAAAGTATTGTGGAGACTGAAGCTTTCTTT. It translates to CASSTAIESIVETEAFF.

This chain connects TRBV25-1 to TRBJ1-4, with D unresolved. The V gene lost 3 bases and the J gene lost 5 bases, with 13 bases spanning the gap. Looked up from germline, CDR1 is MGHDK and CDR2 is SYGVNS. The CDR3 contains 15 residues. The CDR3 nucleotides read TGTGCCAGCAGTGATCGTAACAGATTCAATGAAAAACTGTTTTTT. Translated: CASSDRNRFNEKLFF. The full variable domain, completed using reference TRBV25-1 and TRBJ1-4, is EADIYQTPRYLVIGTGKKITLECSQTMGHDKMYWYQQDPGMELHLIHYSYGVNSTEKGDLSSESTVSRIRTEHFPLTLESARPSHTSQYLCASSDRNRFNEKLFFGSGTQLSVL.

This rearrangement joins TRBV9 to TRBJ2-3; 10 bases match TRBD1. The length of the CDR3 is 16 residues. Germline V lookup: CDR1 SGDLS, CDR2 YYNGEE. After removal of 2 bases from V and 4 bases from J, the junction contained 7 bases not matched to a gene. Here the CDR3 reads CASSVDRGMMADTQYF. The CDR3 nucleotides read TGTGCCAGCAGCGTGGACAGGGGGATGATGGCAGATACGCAGTATTTT.

V and J are TRBV28 and TRBJ1-5, with TRBD1 identical over 7 bases. The V gene end was trimmed by 4 bases and the J gene end by 7 bases; junction bases not matched to a gene: 4. Germline values: CDR1 MDHEN, CDR2 SYDVKM. This CDR3 region has 13 residues. In DNA form, the CDR3 reads TGTGCCAGCAGTTCGGGACAGATCCAGCCCCAGCATTTT. Translated: CASSSGQIQPQHF.

The chain combines TRBV29-1 with TRBJ2-5, with D perhaps matching TRBD2 (6 bases). Germline V gene data show CDR1 as SQVTM and CDR2 as ANQGSEA. The CDR3 contains 12 residues. Trimming took 5 bases from V and 3 from J, leaving 10 bases between them. DNA of the CDR3: TGCAGCGTTTCAATAGCGGAAGAGACCCAGTACTTC. Residues: CSVSIAEETQYF. Complete variable domain (other parts from reference TRBV29-1 and TRBJ2-5): SAVISQKPSRDICQRGTSLTIQCQVDSQVTMMFWYRQQPGQSLTLIATANQGSEATYESGFVIDKFPISRPNLTFSTLTVSNMSPEDSSIYLCSVSIAEETQYFGPGTRLLVL.

The V gene is TRBV5-1, the J gene TRBJ2-2; 14 bases match TRBD2. Per germline, CDR1 SGHRS and CDR2 YFSETQ. The CDR3 is 17 amino acids. Unmatched junction bases numbered 4, after V lost 0 bases and J lost 6 bases. In DNA, the CDR3 is TGCGCCAGCAGCTTGGGGGGACTAGCGGGAGTATCCGGGGAGCTGTTTTTT. Its protein is CASSLGGLAGVSGELFF.

This rearrangement joins TRBV6-4 to TRBJ2-7; possibly TRBD2 for D (6 bases). CDR1 and CDR2 from the germline V gene are MRHNA and SNTAGT. The V end lost 6 bases, the J end lost 5 bases, and 14 bases lay between the germline ends. The CDR3 length is 13 residues. The CDR3 DNA follows: TGTGCCAGCAGGAGGGACGGGGGAGACGAGCAGTACTTC. Translation gives CASRRDGGDEQYF.

J is TRBJ1-2 and V is TRBV19; 9 bases are a match to TRBD1. V dropped 7 bases and J dropped 6; count of bases not matched to a gene: 6. Germline CDR1 LNHDA, CDR2 SQIVND (reference sequence). The CDR3 length is 13 residues. The CDR3 sequence is CASTRGTGNGYTF. DNA for the CDR3: TGTGCCAGTACCCGGGGGACAGGGAATGGCTACACCTTC.

This clone was counted between two and nine times. This chain joins TRBV5-8 and TRBJ1-2; D gene uncertain. The V and J ends lost 4 bases and 8 bases respectively, with 6 bases between them. This CDR3 contains 10 residues. Per germline, CDR1 SGHTS and CDR2 YDEGEE. The CDR3 region has the DNA TGTGCCAGCAGCGGGAGGGGCTACACCTTC. Protein sequence: CASSGRGYTF. The full variable domain, completed using reference TRBV5-8 and TRBJ1-2, is EAGVTQSPTHLIKTRGQQATLRCSPISGHTSVYWYQQALGLGLQFLLWYDEGEERNRGNFPPRFSGRQFPNYSSELNVNALELEDSALYLCASSGRGYTFGSGTRLTVV.

The chain combines TRBV30 with TRBJ2-7; 10 nucleotides align to TRBD1. With 7 bases clipped from V and 4 bases from J, the junction kept 10 bases outside the gene matches. This CDR3 has 14 residues. Germline CDR1 reads GTSNPN; CDR2 reads SVGIG (reference sequence). CDR3 region: CASGPGQGSYEQYF. CDR3 sequence (DNA): TGTGCCTCCGGACCGGGACAGGGGTCGTACGAGCAGTACTTC.

The chain carries TRBV9 and TRBJ2-1, with TRBD2 matching over 7 bases. Per the germline V gene, CDR1 is SGDLS and CDR2 is YYNGEE. Germline trimming cut 2 bases from V and 5 bases from J; bases unmatched to any gene: 4. The CDR3 contains 14 residues. CDR3: CASSVGGSHNEQFF. DNA for the CDR3: TGTGCCAGCAGCGTCGGCGGGAGCCACAATGAGCAGTTCTTC.

V gene TRBV27 combines with J gene TRBJ2-6; possibly TRBD1 for D (5 bases). Germline lookup yields CDR1 MNHEY and CDR2 SMNVEV (reference sequence). CDR3 size: 13 residues. DNA of the CDR3: TGTGCTATAAGGGGCTCTGGGGCCAACGTCCTGACTTTC. Amino acid sequence: CAIRGSGANVLTF.

This rearrangement joins TRBV27 to TRBJ2-4, with 13 positions matching TRBD2. This CDR3 comprises 15 residues. V was pared by 8 bases and J by 9 bases, with 10 bases of the junction left unmatched. Germline V CDR1 and CDR2: MNHEY, SMNVEV (reference sequence). CDR3 bases: TGTGCCAGCGTGGGACTAGCGGGGCCCCGAGGCATTCAGTACTTC. Encoded protein: CASVGLAGPRGIQYF.

The chain joins TRBV28 to TRBJ1-1, with D tentatively TRBD1 (5 bases). The CDR3 is 15 amino acids. Trimming removed 4 bases from V and 5 bases from J, with 17 bases in between. The germline CDR1 and CDR2 sequences are MDHEN and SYDVKM. The CDR3: CASSWRSPGGTEAFF. CDR3 DNA: TGTGCCAGCAGTTGGCGTTCCCCCGGGGGAACTGAAGCTTTCTTT.

The J gene is TRBJ2-7, the V gene TRBV28, with 9 positions matching TRBD2. Trimming took 7 bases from V and 5 from J; bases not matched to a gene: 6. The germline V gene has CDR1 MDHEN and CDR2 SYDVKM. The CDR3 length is 13 residues. CDR3 sequence: CASTTGLAHEQYF. The DNA for the CDR3 is TGTGCCAGCACTACGGGACTAGCCCACGAGCAGTACTTC.

CDR3 sequence: CASSQGVGNDEQYF. CDR3 sequence (DNA): TGCGCCAGCAGCCAAGGAGTGGGCAACGACGAGCAGTACTTC. The rearrangement uses TRBV4-3 and TRBJ2-7; no reliable D call. Trimming stripped 1 base from V and 5 bases from J, with 12 bases between. CDR3 length equals 14 residues. Germline values: CDR1 LGHNA, CDR2 YSLEER.

The chain recombines TRBV7-9 with TRBJ2-2, with 10 bases matching TRBD2. Unmatched junction bases numbered 4, after V lost 2 bases and J lost 4 bases. The CDR3 sequence is 16 residues long. Germline-derived CDR1 and CDR2 are SEHNR and FQNEAQ (reference sequence). The CDR3 bases are TGTGCCAGCAGCTTAATACCTAGCGGGAGCACCGGGGAGCTGTTTTTT. This encodes CASSLIPSGSTGELFF.

This rearrangement joins TRBV30 to TRBJ2-6; D is undetermined. The CDR3 extends over 15 amino acids. Germline CDR1 and CDR2: GTSNPN and SVGIG (reference sequence). Trimming took 2 bases from V and 3 from J, leaving 11 bases between them. The CDR3: CAWSIGVGGANVLTF. The CDR3 region has the DNA TGTGCCTGGAGTATAGGAGTTGGTGGGGCCAACGTCCTGACTTTC. Full variable domain (rest looked up from reference TRBV30 and TRBJ2-6): SQTIHQWPATLVQPVGSPLSLECTVEGTSNPNLYWYRQAAGRGLQLLFYSVGIGQISSEVPQNLSASRPQDRQFILSSKKLLLSDSGFYLCAWSIGVGGANVLTFGAGSRLTVL.